This is a list of T cell receptor beta chains from one sample in a study of T cells after yellow fever vaccination. TCRdb processed the 5' RACE reads anew with MiXCR; each CDR3 protein has one entry. Of some 97,000 distinct CDR3 sequences detected, around 5.8% appear once; the ten largest clones hold roughly 39%. The starting material was CD8+ T cells sorted from PBMCs, obtained 10 days after the yellow fever booster vaccination. These receptors were taken from a man aged 18 to 35 who received the YFV17D yellow fever vaccine. The conserved cysteine and the conserved F or W are not part of the CDR3 here. The order of the fields is clone size, CDR3 length, V gene, CDR3 protein. Part of the rows lack a size; the others show once, few, many or a class for expanded clones.

-,15,TRBV6-5,ASSYSTRGGALETQY
many,13,TRBV29-1,STDSAGGPLDEQF
-,15,TRBV5-1,ASSATGTGSSGNTIY
-,14,TRBV5-1,ASTSEGDSGGYEQY
-,13,TRBV6-5,ASSFRAAGAGELF
few,12,TRBV7-2,ASTLGRSYNEQF
-,13,TRBV21-1,ASSPAGTGNTEAF
-,14,TRBV11-2,ASSPPGGQGRGEQF
-,13,TRBV28,ASSPAREFAGELF
many,10,TRBV7-9,ASSLGDQPQH
many,13,TRBV7-3,ASSWTSRVTDTQY
-,14,TRBV3-1,ASSQGTSGSTDTQY
few,14,TRBV7-9,ASSFTSGGVQETQY
-,14,TRBV4-1,ASSPSKITVNYGYT
few,17,TRBV29-1,SVPTPSDQYTGYTGELF
-,13,TRBV5-1,ASSLARTLNTEAF
few,14,TRBV5-6,ASSLTRTGYTGELF
-,11,TRBV27,ASGALGPSGAF
few,17,TRBV15,ATSREGGRFLSGANVLT
few,14,TRBV7-7,ASSLAASGGANEQF
few,14,TRBV7-9,ASSSLQGAVNYGYT
few,13,TRBV6-5,ASSYNGGSGNTIY
-,12,TRBV6-1,ASSELVAGYEQY
few,15,TRBV12-5,ASGYFGTGYAGNTIY
-,11,TRBV20-1,SAKQANYNEQF
few,14,TRBV5-5,ASSLEAGRHNYGYT
few,18,TRBV6-5,ASSYSQRAIWGPLPYEQY
-,16,TRBV4-1,ASSQETESGGARYEQF
once,11,TRBV7-9,ASREHGQETQY
-,16,TRBV20-1,SARGPGQGIATNEKLF
many,12,TRBV7-6,ASSSAGETGELF
-,13,TRBV6-6,ASRPGLSSYNEQF
-,13,TRBV28,ASSFKQGAPPEAF
many,15,TRBV4-1,ASSPARGTRGENIQY
many,15,TRBV18,ASSLGLAGVRKETQY
few,20,TRBV6-5,ASSSQSPSYLASASWKETQY
many,11,TRBV5-4,ASSLDREETQY
many,12,TRBV7-9,ASNPPARGDTQY
few,13,TRBV4-1,ASSRLGQGAGGYT
-,12,TRBV7-6,ASSPSGAVDTQY
few,11,TRBV6-2/TRBV6-3,ASRSQGTGELF
-,11,TRBV7-6,ASSVDGNTEAF
few,14,TRBV12-5,ASAYRAPPEGNEQF
-,16,TRBV7-9,ASSSTQGAKVGFTEAF
many,10,TRBV7-9,ASSDEAPEQF
-,10,TRBV30,AWRGEGSEQF
few,14,TRBV4-2,ASSHVRDTLVETQY
-,14,TRBV28,ASSTSIVPRHSPLH
-,14,TRBV19,ASSIALGSYTDTQY
-,14,TRBV30,AWSVPGTGRVTEAF
few,13,TRBV5-6,ASSLEGGEPYGYT
-,13,TRBV5-1,ASSLPGQGVNEQF
-,14,TRBV6-2/TRBV6-3,ASSYNPGYSNQPQH
-,14,TRBV20-1,SARPPGLAVSDTQY
-,13,TRBV6-5,ASSYSPGSGYEQY
few,17,TRBV5-1,ASSLAQGQWRSSYNEQF
few,14,TRBV10-3,AISGSDRAGTDTQY
many,15,TRBV4-3,ASSQDRGGAGSYEQY
many,14,TRBV5-5,ASSFYSGGSGETQY